Each of the 24 T cell receptor beta chains below was sequenced from the same sample in a study of blood T cell repertoires in COVID-19. Repertoires were generated with immunoSEQ multiplex PCR, while TCRdb's copy carries only in-frame clones and drops some. The table lists 150,000 to 200,000 clones, around 83% of them singletons. The sample comprised peripheral blood. These receptors all stem from a man between 18 and 35 years old with acute or convalescent COVID-19.

This chain connects TRBV7-9 to TRBJ2-3; weak D call: TRBD1 (5 bases). V was clipped by 0 bases and J by 0 bases, with 10 bases between them. CDR3 length: 16 residues. The germline CDR1 and CDR2 sequences are SEHNR and FQNEAQ (reference sequence). The CDR3 spells CASSLALTESTDTQYF. The DNA for the CDR3 is TGTGCCAGCAGCTTAGCGCTGACAGAGAGCACAGATACGCAGTATTTT. Full variable domain (remainder filled in from reference TRBV7-9 and TRBJ2-3): DTGVSQNPRHKITKRGQNVTFRCDPISEHNRLYWYRQTLGQGPEFLTYFQNEAQLEKSRLLSDRFSAERPKGSFSTLEIQRTEQGDSAMYLCASSLALTESTDTQYFGPGTRLTVL.

The V and J genes are TRBV7-9 and TRBJ2-5, with no clear D. The germline gives CDR1 SEHNR, CDR2 FQNEAQ (reference sequence). This CDR3 is built from 17 residues. Trimming stripped 5 bases from V and 6 bases from J, with 25 bases between. The CDR3 here is CASSPRDIPPLEKTQYF. The DNA of the CDR3 is TGTGCCAGCAGCCCCCGAGACATTCCCCCTTTAGAGAAGACCCAGTACTTC. The variable domain in full, completed from reference TRBV7-9 and TRBJ2-5, reads DTGVSQNPRHKITKRGQNVTFRCDPISEHNRLYWYRQTLGQGPEFLTYFQNEAQLEKSRLLSDRFSAERPKGSFSTLEIQRTEQGDSAMYLCASSPRDIPPLEKTQYFGPGTRLLVL.

V is TRBV24-1 and J is TRBJ1-2; unclear D gene. V was shortened by 4 bases and J by 8 bases, with 16 bases between the two germline ends. The CDR3 runs 14 residues. The germline CDR1 and CDR2 sequences are KGHDR and SFDVKD. For the CDR3, the DNA is TGTGCCACCAGTGACCCAGTAACACCCGGGGGCTACACCTTC. This codes for CATSDPVTPGGYTF.

This sequence joins TRBV5-1 and TRBJ2-3; 9 bases fit TRBD1. This CDR3 has 16 amino acids. V lost 4 bases and J lost 1; bases outside the gene matches: 7. CDR1 and CDR2 (germline): SGHRS, YFSETQ. The CDR3 here is CASSKGTGYGTDTQYF. For the CDR3, the DNA is TGCGCCAGCAGCAAAGGGACAGGGTACGGCACAGATACGCAGTATTTT.

The chain employs TRBV27 and TRBJ2-3, with D maybe TRBD2 (5 bases). Germline V gives CDR1 MNHEY, CDR2 SMNVEV (reference sequence). V lost 1 base to trimming and J lost 4 bases, with 15 bases between them. CDR3 length: 16 amino acids. The CDR3 DNA reads as TGTGCCAGCAGTTTATACCCCTTTCTAGCCGCAGATACGCAGTATTTT. This encodes CASSLYPFLAADTQYF.

The chain combines TRBV19 with TRBJ1-1, with D perhaps matching TRBD1 (5 bases). Germline CDR1 is LNHDA and CDR2 is SQIVND (reference sequence). The CDR3 covers 11 residues. The V gene lost 7 bases and the J gene lost 9 bases, with 12 bases spanning the gap. The CDR3 spells CASIRDKKAFF. The CDR3 bases are TGTGCCAGTATCAGGGATAAGAAAGCTTTCTTT.

The chain employs TRBV6-1 and TRBJ2-7; 9 bases agree with TRBD1. CDR3 size: 14 residues. Per germline, CDR1 MNHNS and CDR2 SASEGT. V was pared by 1 base and J by 3 bases, with 1 base of the junction left unmatched. The CDR3 region is CASSEGGQGYEQYV. The CDR3 DNA follows: TGTGCCAGCAGTGAAGGGGGACAGGGCTACGAGCAGTACGTC.

This chain joins TRBV27 and TRBJ2-2, with D possibly matching TRBD2 (5 bases). V was cut by 5 bases and J by 0 bases, with 16 bases left in between. The CDR3 is 17 residues long. Germline V gene lookup returns CDR1 MNHEY and CDR2 SMNVEV (reference sequence). For the CDR3, the DNA is TGTGCCAGCAGTCTAACAACTAGTCTTTCGAACACCGGGGAGCTGTTTTTT. It yields the protein CASSLTTSLSNTGELFF.

The chain recombines TRBV30 with TRBJ1-4, with 7 bases lining up with TRBD1. This CDR3 spans 14 amino acids. Germline V gene lookup returns CDR1 GTSNPN and CDR2 SVGIG (reference sequence). V lost 4 bases and J lost 8; bases outside the gene matches: 10. DNA of the CDR3: TGTGCCTGGACCCAGGGGGTGGTAAACGAAAAACTGTTTTTT. Its translation: CAWTQGVVNEKLFF.

The chain joins TRBV7-2 to TRBJ1-2; no firm D call. The germline gives CDR1 SGHTA, CDR2 FQGNSA. This CDR3 is 14 amino acids long. V lost 2 bases, J lost 3 bases, and 10 bases lay in between. DNA for the CDR3: TGTGCCAGCAGCTTATTCGAGGGAGACTATGGCTACACCTTC. Protein: CASSLFEGDYGYTF.

This sequence joins TRBV28 and TRBJ2-1, with TRBD1 matching 11 bases. Per the germline V gene, CDR1 is MDHEN and CDR2 is SYDVKM. With 4 bases clipped from V and 8 bases from J, the junction kept 10 bases outside the gene matches. The length of the CDR3 is 16 residues. CDR3 sequence reads: CASSSQPGQGVHEQFF. The CDR3 DNA reads as TGTGCCAGCAGTTCACAGCCGGGACAGGGGGTACATGAGCAGTTCTTC.

The chain uses TRBV10-3 and TRBJ1-2, with D unresolved. The V gene lost 2 bases and the J gene lost 0 bases, with 4 bases spanning the gap. This CDR3 region has 13 residues. Germline V gives CDR1 ENHRY, CDR2 SYGVKD. For the CDR3, the DNA is TGTGCCATCAGTGAGCAGGCTAACTATGGCTACACCTTC. Residues: CAISEQANYGYTF.

The chain employs TRBV30 and TRBJ1-2, with a tentative D call TRBD1 (5 bases). V was pared by 0 bases and J by 4 bases, with 15 bases between. CDR3 size: 15 residues. The V gene's germline CDR1 is GTSNPN and CDR2 SVGIG (reference sequence). CDR3 residues: CAWSVGPGKVYGYTF. In DNA form, the CDR3 reads TGTGCCTGGAGTGTAGGTCCAGGGAAAGTCTATGGCTACACCTTC.

The CDR3 DNA sequence: TGTGCCAGCAGACCTACTAGCGGGGGGGCCAATGAGCAGTTCTTC. Protein sequence: CASRPTSGGANEQFF. V is TRBV6-2 or TRBV6-3 and J is TRBJ2-1; 13 bases match TRBD2. Germline trimming cut 6 bases from V and 6 bases from J; bases unmatched to any gene: 5. This CDR3 has 15 residues. Germline CDR1 MNHEY, CDR2 SVGEGT.

The V and J genes are TRBV6-6 and TRBJ1-1; unclear D gene. Between the trimmed V and J ends, which lost 2 bases and 1 base, there was a span of 8 bases. Germline V gives CDR1 MNHNY, CDR2 SVGAGI (reference sequence). CDR3 size: 14 residues. The chain's CDR3 is CASSYAAPNTEAFF. In DNA, the CDR3 is TGTGCCAGCAGTTACGCGGCGCCGAACACTGAAGCTTTCTTT.

This sequence joins TRBV11-2 and TRBJ2-7; D may be TRBD1 (5 bases). Between the trimmed V and J ends, which lost 0 bases and 6 bases, there was a span of 12 bases. This CDR3 contains 14 residues. The germline V gene encodes CDR1 SGHAT and CDR2 FQNNGV. The CDR3 DNA is TGTGCCAGCAGCTTAGATCGTTCAGGGTCCGAGCAGTACTTC. Translated: CASSLDRSGSEQYF.

The chain carries TRBV11-2 and TRBJ2-7; TRBD1 aligns across 10 bases. J gave up 5 bases and V 4 bases, and 2 bases lay outside the gene matches. The length of the CDR3 is 13 residues. CDR1 is SGHAT, CDR2 FQNNGV, per germline. CDR3 region: CASSYGTGDEQYF. The DNA for the CDR3 is TGTGCCAGCAGCTACGGGACAGGGGACGAGCAGTACTTC. Full variable domain (rest looked up from reference TRBV11-2 and TRBJ2-7): EAGVAQSPRYKIIEKRQSVAFWCNPISGHATLYWYQQILGQGPKLLIQFQNNGVVDDSQLPKDRFSAERLKGVDSTLKIQPAKLEDSAVYLCASSYGTGDEQYFGPGTRLTVT.

The chain links TRBV19 to TRBJ1-5; 10 bases fit TRBD1. The germline V gene has CDR1 LNHDA and CDR2 SQIVND (reference sequence). V shed 3 bases, J shed 5 bases, and the junction held 4 bases outside the gene matches. This CDR3 is built from 15 residues. CDR3 region: CASSISGTGDQPQHF. The CDR3 DNA reads as TGTGCCAGTAGTATCTCCGGGACAGGGGATCAGCCCCAGCATTTT.

The chain joins TRBV10-1 to TRBJ2-2; D call uncertain. The CDR3 is made up of 11 amino acids. The germline V and J ends were trimmed by 3 bases and 8 bases, with 4 bases remaining between them. The germline V gene has CDR1 WNHNN and CDR2 SYGVQD (reference sequence). CDR3 sequence (DNA): TGCGCCAGCAGTGATTCTGGGGAGCTGTTTTTT. Translation gives CASSDSGELFF.

The DNA for the CDR3 is TGTGCCAGCAGTTACTTGGCAGGGTTGAACACTGAAGCTTTCTTT. Protein sequence: CASSYLAGLNTEAFF. This chain links TRBV6-2 or TRBV6-3 with TRBJ1-1; D possibly corresponds to TRBD1 (5 bases). This CDR3 is 15 amino acids long. Per the germline V gene, CDR1 is MNHEY and CDR2 is SVGEGT. The V gene lost 1 base and the J gene lost 0 bases, with 9 bases spanning the gap.

The J gene is TRBJ2-7, the V gene TRBV4-2, with 12 bases aligning to TRBD2. Germline trimming cut 1 base from V and 3 bases from J; bases unmatched to any gene: 4. The CDR3 loop spans 16 amino acids. CDR1 LGHNA and CDR2 YNFKEQ come from the germline V gene. CDR3 sequence reads: CASSQVGLAGRYEQYF. The DNA for the CDR3 is TGTGCCAGCAGCCAAGTGGGACTAGCGGGCCGCTACGAGCAGTACTTC.

This chain joins TRBV6-5 and TRBJ1-1, with TRBD1 matching 8 bases. The CDR3 has 15 amino acids. The trim removed 2 bases at V and 0 bases at J, leaving 2 bases unmatched. The V gene's germline CDR1 is MNHEY and CDR2 SVGAGI. CDR3 in amino acids: CASSYDRGMNTEAFF. The CDR3 DNA follows: TGTGCCAGCAGTTACGACAGGGGCATGAACACTGAAGCTTTCTTT.

The gene calls are TRBV11-2 and TRBJ2-3; unclear D gene. The CDR3 loop spans 15 amino acids. V lost 2 bases and J 0 bases, leaving 9 bases between the germline ends. Germline CDR1 reads SGHAT; CDR2 reads FQNNGV. The CDR3 region has the DNA TGTGCCAGCAGCTTAACTACCACTAGCACAGATACGCAGTATTTT. Amino acid sequence: CASSLTTTSTDTQYF. The full variable domain, in which reference TRBV11-2 and TRBJ2-3 provide the parts outside the CDR3, is EAGVAQSPRYKIIEKRQSVAFWCNPISGHATLYWYQQILGQGPKLLIQFQNNGVVDDSQLPKDRFSAERLKGVDSTLKIQPAKLEDSAVYLCASSLTTTSTDTQYFGPGTRLTVL.

The chain carries TRBV9 and TRBJ1-3; no definite D call. The CDR3 has 15 residues. Trimming stripped 2 bases from V and 0 bases from J, with 9 bases between. Per the germline V gene, CDR1 is SGDLS and CDR2 is YYNGEE. CDR3 bases: TGTGCCAGCAGCGTTCAGGCCTCCTCTGGAAACACCATATATTTT. Residues: CASSVQASSGNTIYF.